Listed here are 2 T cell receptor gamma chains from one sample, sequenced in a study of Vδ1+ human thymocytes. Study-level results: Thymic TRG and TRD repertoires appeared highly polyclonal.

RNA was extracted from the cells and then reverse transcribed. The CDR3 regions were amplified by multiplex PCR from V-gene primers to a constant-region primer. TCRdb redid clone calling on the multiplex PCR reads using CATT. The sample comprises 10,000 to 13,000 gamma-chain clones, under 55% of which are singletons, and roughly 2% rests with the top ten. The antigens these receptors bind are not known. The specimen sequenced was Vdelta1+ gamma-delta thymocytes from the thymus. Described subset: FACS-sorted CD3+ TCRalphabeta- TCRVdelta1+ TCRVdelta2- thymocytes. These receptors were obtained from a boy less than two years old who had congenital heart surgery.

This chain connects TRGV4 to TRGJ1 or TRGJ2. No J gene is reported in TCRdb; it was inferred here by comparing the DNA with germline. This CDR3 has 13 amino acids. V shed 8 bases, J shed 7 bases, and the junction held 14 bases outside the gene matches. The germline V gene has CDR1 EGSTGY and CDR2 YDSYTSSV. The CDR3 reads CATFDPGDYKKLF. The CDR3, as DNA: TGTGCCACCTTTGATCCCGGCGACTATAAGAAACTCTTT.

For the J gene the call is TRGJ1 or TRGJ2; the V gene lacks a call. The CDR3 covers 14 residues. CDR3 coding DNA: TGTGCCACCTGGGACTCCTCTGAGGGGTATAAGAAACTCTTT. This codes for CATWDSSEGYKKLF.